The present T cell receptor beta chain was sequenced within a study of spatial heterogeneity in lung cancer. Study overall: Detected sequences consistently included more beta-chain ones than alpha-chain ones. The study observed each unique TCR and UMI combination more than ten times on average in raw reads.

Regarding time point: sample taken at primary tumor resection. Extraction of whole RNA from tumor, nontumor lung or frozen PBMC preceded unsorted sequencing. TCR cDNA molecules each carried a unique molecular identifier. One entry per CDR3 protein results from TCRdb running MiXCR on the 5' RACE reads. The sample lists tens of thousands of distinct CDR3 sequences, around 5.2% occurring once. This clonotype was seen many times. The antigen is unknown. Study outcomes and limitations: There were more appearances of ubiquitous expanded tumor TCRs in blood at resection than at follow-up.

The germline V and J ends were trimmed by 6 bases and 14 bases, with 22 bases remaining between them. The germline gives CDR1 SQVTM, CDR2 ANQGSEA. This CDR3 has 12 residues. Sequenced here: PBMCs, sampled at surgery. This receptor was obtained from a female donor with early-stage non-small cell lung cancer. The chain is built from TRBV29-1 and TRBJ1-2; possibly TRBD1 for D (6 bases). The CDR3 coding sequence is TGCAGCGTACGGGACACGGGGAGACCGGGGACCTTC. Translation gives CSVRDTGRPGTF.